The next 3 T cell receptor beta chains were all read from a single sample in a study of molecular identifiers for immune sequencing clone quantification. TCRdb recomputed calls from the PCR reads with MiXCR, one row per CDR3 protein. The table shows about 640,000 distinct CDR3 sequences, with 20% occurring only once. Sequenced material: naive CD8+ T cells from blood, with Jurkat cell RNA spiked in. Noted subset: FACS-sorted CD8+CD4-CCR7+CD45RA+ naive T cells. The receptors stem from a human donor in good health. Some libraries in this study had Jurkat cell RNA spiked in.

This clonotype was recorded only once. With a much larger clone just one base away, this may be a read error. CDR3 residues: CASSLVNLGETLYF. The CDR3 DNA sequence: TGTGCCAGCAGCTTGGTGAATCTGGGGGAGACCCTGTACTTC. V is TRBV5-6 and J is TRBJ2-5; D tentatively fits TRBD1 or TRBD2 (5 bases each). The CDR3 covers 14 residues. CDR1 and CDR2 from the germline V gene are SGHDT and YYEEEE.

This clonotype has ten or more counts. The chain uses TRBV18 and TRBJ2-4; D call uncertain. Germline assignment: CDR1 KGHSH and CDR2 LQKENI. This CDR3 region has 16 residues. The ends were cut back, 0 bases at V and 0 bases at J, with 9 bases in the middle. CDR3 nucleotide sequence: TGTGCCAGCTCACCACCGGAACAAATAGCCAAAAACATTCAGTACTTC. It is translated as CASSPPEQIAKNIQYF. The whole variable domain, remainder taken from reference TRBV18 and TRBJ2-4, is NAGVMQNPRHLVRRRGQEARLRCSPMKGHSHVYWYRQLPEEGLKFMVYLQKENIIDESGMPKERFSAEFPKEGPSILRIQQVVRGDSAAYFCASSPPEQIAKNIQYFGAGTRLSVL.

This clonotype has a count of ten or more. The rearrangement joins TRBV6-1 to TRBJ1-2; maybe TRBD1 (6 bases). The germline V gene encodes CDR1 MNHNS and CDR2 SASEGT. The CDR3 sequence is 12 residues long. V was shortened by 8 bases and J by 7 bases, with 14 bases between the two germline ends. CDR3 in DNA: TGTGCCAGCCGGAAAACAGGGTTTGGCTACACCTTC. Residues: CASRKTGFGYTF.